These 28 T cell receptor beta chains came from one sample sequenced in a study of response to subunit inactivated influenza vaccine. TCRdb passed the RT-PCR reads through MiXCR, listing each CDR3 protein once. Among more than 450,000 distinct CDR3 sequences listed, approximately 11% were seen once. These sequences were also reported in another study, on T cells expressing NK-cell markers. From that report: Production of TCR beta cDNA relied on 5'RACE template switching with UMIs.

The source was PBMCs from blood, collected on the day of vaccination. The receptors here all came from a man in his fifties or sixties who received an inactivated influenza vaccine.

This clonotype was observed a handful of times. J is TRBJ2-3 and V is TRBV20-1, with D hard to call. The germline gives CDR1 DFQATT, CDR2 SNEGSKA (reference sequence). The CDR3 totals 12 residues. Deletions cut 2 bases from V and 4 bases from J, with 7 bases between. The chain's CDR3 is CSARWMADTQYF. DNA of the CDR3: TGCAGTGCTAGATGGATGGCAGATACGCAGTATTTT.

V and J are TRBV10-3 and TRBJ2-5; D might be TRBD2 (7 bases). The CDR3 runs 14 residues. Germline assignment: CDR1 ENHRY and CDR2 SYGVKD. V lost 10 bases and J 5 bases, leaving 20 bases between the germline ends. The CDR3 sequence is CASMDMAGAETQYF. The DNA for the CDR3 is TGTGCCAGCATGGATATGGCGGGGGCCGAGACCCAGTACTTC.

CDR3 coding DNA: TGTGCCAGCAGCTTTTATCTTAATGGTGGCTACACCTTC. This gives the protein CASSFYLNGGYTF. The chain has TRBV5-6 and TRBJ1-2, with unresolved D. Germline V lookup: CDR1 SGHDT, CDR2 YYEEEE. V was trimmed by 2 bases and J by 7 bases, leaving 12 bases between them. The CDR3 extends over 13 amino acids.

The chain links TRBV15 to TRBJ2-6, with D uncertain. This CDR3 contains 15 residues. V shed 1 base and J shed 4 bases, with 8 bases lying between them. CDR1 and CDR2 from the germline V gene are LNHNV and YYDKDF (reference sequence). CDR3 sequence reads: CATSRATGGANVLTF. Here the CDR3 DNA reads TGTGCCACCAGCAGAGCTACCGGAGGGGCCAACGTCCTGACTTTC.

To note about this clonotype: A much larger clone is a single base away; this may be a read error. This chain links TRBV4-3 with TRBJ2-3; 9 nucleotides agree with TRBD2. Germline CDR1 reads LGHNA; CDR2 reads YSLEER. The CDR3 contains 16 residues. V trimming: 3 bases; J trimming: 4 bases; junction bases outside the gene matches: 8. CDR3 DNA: TGCGCCAGCAGCCATGAAGCGGGAGGATTTGCAGATACGCAGTATTTT. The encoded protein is CASSHEAGGFADTQYF.

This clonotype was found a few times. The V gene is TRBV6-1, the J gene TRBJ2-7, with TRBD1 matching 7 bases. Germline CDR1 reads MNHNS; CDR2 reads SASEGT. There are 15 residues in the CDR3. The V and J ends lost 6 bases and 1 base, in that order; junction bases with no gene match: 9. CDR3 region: CASSIDREKSYEQYF. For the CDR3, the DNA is TGTGCCAGCAGCATCGACAGGGAGAAATCCTACGAGCAGTACTTC.

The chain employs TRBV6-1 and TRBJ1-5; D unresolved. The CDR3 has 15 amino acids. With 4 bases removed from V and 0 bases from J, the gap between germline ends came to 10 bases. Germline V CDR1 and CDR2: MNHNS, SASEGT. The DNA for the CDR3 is TGTGCCAGCAGTGCTGGGCCTTATAGCAATCAGCCCCAGCATTTT. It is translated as CASSAGPYSNQPQHF.

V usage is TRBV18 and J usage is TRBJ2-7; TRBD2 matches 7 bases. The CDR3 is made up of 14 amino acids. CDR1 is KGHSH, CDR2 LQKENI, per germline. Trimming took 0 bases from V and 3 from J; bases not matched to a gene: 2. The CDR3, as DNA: TGTGCCAGCTCACCACCAGCGGGATACTACGAGCAGTACTTC. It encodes CASSPPAGYYEQYF.

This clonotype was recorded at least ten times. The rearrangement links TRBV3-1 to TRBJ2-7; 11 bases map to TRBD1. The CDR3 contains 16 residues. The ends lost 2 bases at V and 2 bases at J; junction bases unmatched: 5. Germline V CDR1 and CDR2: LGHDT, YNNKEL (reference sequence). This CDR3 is CASSQKRGQGAYEQYF. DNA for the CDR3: TGTGCCAGCAGCCAAAAGAGGGGACAGGGGGCCTACGAGCAGTACTTC.

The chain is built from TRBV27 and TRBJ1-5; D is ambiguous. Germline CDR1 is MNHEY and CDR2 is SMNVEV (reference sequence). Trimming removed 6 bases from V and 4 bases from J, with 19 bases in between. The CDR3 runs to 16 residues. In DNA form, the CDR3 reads TGTGCCAGCAGCCCACTTTCCAAAGGGAGGAATCAGCCCCAGCATTTT. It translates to CASSPLSKGRNQPQHF.

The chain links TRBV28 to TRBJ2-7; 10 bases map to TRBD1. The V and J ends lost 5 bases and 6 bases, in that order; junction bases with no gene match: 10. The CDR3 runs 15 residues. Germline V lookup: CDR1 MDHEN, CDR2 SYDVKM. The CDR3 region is CASSPSDRGRFEQYF. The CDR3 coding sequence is TGTGCCAGCAGTCCGTCCGACAGGGGGCGGTTCGAGCAGTACTTC.

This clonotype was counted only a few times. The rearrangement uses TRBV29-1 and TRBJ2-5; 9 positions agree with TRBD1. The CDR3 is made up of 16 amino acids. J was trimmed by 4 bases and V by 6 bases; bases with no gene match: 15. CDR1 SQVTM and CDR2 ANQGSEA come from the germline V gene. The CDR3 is CSVHHLYRGRGETQYF. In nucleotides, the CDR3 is TGCAGCGTCCACCACCTTTACAGGGGGCGCGGAGAGACCCAGTACTTC.

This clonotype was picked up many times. The CDR3 sequence is CASSTGPPTDTQYF. The CDR3 region has the DNA TGCGCCAGCAGCACCGGACCACCCACAGATACGCAGTATTTT. The V and J genes are TRBV5-1 and TRBJ2-3; no clear D. Trimming removed 4 bases at V and 2 bases at J, with 11 bases between. Germline loops: CDR1 SGHRS, CDR2 YFSETQ. This CDR3 spans 14 amino acids.

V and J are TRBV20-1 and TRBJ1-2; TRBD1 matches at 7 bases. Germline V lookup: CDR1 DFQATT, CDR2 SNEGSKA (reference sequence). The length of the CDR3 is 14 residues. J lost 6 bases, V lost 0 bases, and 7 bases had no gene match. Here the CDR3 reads CSARDNTGEDGYTF. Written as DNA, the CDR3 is TGCAGTGCTAGAGACAATACAGGGGAGGATGGCTACACCTTC.

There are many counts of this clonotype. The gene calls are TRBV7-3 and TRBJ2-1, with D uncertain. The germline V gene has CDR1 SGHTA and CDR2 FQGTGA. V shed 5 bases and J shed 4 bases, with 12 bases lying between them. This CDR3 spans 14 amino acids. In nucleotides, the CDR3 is TGTGCCAGCAGCATCTCTGGACGGTACAATGAGCAGTTCTTC. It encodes CASSISGRYNEQFF.

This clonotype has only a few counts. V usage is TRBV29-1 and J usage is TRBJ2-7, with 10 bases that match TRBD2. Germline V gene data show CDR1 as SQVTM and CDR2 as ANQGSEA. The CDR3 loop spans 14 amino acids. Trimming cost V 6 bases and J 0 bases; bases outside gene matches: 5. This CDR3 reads CSVRLAGHSYEQYF. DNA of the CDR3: TGCAGCGTGCGACTAGCGGGTCACTCCTACGAGCAGTACTTC.

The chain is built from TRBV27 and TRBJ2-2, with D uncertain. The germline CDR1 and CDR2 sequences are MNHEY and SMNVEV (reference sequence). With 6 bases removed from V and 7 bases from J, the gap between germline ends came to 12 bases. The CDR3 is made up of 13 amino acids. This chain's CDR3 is CASRTHFGGELFF. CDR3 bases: TGTGCCAGCAGGACTCATTTTGGCGGGGAGCTGTTTTTT.

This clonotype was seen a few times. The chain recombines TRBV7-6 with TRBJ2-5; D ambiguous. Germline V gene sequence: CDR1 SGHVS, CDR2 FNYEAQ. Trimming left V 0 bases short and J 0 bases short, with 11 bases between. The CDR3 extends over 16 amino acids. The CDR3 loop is CASSLAVPVYQETQYF. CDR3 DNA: TGTGCCAGCAGCTTAGCGGTGCCCGTGTACCAAGAGACCCAGTACTTC.

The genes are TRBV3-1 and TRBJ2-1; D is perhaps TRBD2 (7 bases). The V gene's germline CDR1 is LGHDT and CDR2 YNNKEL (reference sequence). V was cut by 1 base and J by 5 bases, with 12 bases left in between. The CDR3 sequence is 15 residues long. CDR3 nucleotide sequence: TGTGCCAGCAGCCAAGGACTCGGGGGGCACAATGAGCAGTTCTTC. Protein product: CASSQGLGGHNEQFF.

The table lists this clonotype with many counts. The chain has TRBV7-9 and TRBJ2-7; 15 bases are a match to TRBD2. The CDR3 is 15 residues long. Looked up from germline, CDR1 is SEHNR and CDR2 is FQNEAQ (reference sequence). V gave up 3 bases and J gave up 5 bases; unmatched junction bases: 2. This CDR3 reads CASSLGTSGRHEQYF. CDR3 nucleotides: TGTGCCAGCAGCTTGGGGACTAGCGGGAGGCACGAGCAGTACTTC.

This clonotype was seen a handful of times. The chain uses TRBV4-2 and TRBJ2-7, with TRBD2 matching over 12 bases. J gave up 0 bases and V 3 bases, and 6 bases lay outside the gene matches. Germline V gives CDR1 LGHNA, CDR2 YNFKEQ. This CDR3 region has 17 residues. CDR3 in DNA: TGTGCCAGCAGCCATGGACTAGCGGGGCCGAGCTCCTACGAGCAGTACTTC. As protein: CASSHGLAGPSSYEQYF.

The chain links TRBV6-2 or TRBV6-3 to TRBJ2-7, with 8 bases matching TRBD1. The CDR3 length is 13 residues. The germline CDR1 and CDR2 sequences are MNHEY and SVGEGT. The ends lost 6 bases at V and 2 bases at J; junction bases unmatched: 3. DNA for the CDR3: TGTGCCAGCAGAACAGGGGGGACCTACGAGCAGTACTTC. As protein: CASRTGGTYEQYF.

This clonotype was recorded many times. The CDR3 bases are TGTGCCACCGGGGAGGGGAGTCACACCGGGGAGCTGTTTTTT. This codes for CATGEGSHTGELFF. The chain employs TRBV10-3 and TRBJ2-2, with TRBD2 matching over 7 bases. Unmatched junction bases numbered 8, after V lost 10 bases and J lost 3 bases. Germline CDR1 and CDR2: ENHRY and SYGVKD. The CDR3 runs to 14 residues.

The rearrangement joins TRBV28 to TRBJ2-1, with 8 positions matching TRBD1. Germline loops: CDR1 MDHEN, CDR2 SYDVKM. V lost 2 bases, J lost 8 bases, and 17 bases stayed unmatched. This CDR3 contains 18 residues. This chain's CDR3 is CASSLLRLGTGPTDEQFF. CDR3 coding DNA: TGTGCCAGCAGTTTACTCAGATTAGGGACAGGCCCTACCGATGAGCAGTTCTTC. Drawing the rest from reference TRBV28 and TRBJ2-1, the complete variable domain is DVKVTQSSRYLVKRTGEKVFLECVQDMDHENMFWYRQDPGLGLRLIYFSYDVKMKEKGDIPEGYSVSREKKERFSLILESASTNQTSMYLCASSLLRLGTGPTDEQFFGPGTRLTVL.

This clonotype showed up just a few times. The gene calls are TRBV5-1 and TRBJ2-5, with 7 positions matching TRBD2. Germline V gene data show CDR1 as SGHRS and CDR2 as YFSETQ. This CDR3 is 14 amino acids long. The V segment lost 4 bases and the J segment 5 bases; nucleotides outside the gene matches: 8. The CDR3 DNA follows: TGCGCCAGCAGCACGGGGGGACCAGAGGAGACCCAGTACTTC. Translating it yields CASSTGGPEETQYF. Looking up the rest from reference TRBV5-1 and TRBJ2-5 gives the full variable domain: KAGVTQTPRYLIKTRGQQVTLSCSPISGHRSVSWYQQTPGQGLQFLFEYFSETQRNKGNFPGRFSGRQFSNSRSEMNVSTLELGDSALYLCASSTGGPEETQYFGPGTRLLVL.

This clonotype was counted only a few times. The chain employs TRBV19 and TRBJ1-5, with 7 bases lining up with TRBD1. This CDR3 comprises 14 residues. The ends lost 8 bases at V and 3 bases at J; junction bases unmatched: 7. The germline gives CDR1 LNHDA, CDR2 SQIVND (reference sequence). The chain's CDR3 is CASRGDRVNQPQHF. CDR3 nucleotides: TGTGCCAGTCGCGGCGACAGGGTCAATCAGCCCCAGCATTTT. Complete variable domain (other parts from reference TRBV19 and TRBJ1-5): DGGITQSPKYLFRKEGQNVTLSCEQNLNHDAMYWYRQDPGQGLRLIYYSQIVNDFQKGDIAEGYSVSREKKESFPLTVTSAQKNPTAFYLCASRGDRVNQPQHFGDGTRLSIL.

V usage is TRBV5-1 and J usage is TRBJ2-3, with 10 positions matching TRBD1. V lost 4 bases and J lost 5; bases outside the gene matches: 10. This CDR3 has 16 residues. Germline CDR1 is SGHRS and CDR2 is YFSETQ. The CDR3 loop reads CASSRTRGTGEDTQYF. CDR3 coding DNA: TGCGCCAGCAGCCGAACTCGCGGGACAGGGGAAGATACGCAGTATTTT.

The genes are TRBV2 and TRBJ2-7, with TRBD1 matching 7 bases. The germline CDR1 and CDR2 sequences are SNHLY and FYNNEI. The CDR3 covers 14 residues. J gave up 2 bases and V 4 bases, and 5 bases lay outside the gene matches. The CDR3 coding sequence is TGTGCCAGCAGTGGTCCCGGGACAGCCTACGAGCAGTACTTC. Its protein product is CASSGPGTAYEQYF.